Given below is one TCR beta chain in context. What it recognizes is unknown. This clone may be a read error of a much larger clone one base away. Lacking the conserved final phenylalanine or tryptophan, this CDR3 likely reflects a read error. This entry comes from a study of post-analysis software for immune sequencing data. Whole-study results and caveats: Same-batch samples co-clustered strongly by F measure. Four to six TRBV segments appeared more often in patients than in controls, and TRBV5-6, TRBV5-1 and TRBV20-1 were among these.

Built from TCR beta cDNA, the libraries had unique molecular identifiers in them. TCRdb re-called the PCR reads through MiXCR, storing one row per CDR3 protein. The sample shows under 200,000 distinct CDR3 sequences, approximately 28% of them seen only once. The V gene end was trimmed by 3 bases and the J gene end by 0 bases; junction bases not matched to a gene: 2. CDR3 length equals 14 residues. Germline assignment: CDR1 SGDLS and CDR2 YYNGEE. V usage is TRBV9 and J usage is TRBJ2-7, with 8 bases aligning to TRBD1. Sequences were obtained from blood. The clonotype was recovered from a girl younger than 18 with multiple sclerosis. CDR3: CASSGTGSSYEQYS. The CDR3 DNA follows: TGTGCCAGCAGCGGGACAGGGAGCTCCTACGAGCAGTACTCC.